This T cell receptor beta chain was sequenced during a study of blood T cell repertoires in COVID-19 (dated by TCRdb to 2020 to 2022). General notes on the study: The collaborator samples originated in the United States, Italy and Spain and spanned the acute and convalescent phases of COVID-19. The material from the prospective study consisted of cDNA or gDNA derived from T cells, B-cell-depleted T cells, or PBMCs. The dataset comprised deeply sampled blood TCRbeta repertoires from subjects exposed to, actively infected with, or recovered from COVID-19. The repertoires were released in a freely available public database intended as a resource for research on the immune response to SARS-CoV-2. Samples came from the ongoing ImmuneRACE study (first 160 participants) plus 1,254 subjects from 6 global collaborators. Nearly every sample came with metadata listing a de-identified subject ID, COVID-19 status, age in years and sex. HLA class I and class II types, where available, came from metadata supplied by the sample provider rather than from assay-based typing. The paper's findings and limits, for the study overall: Clinical and demographic metadata were provided uncurated, with the amount varying by source and participant.

The cysteine opens and the phenylalanine closes a CDR3 of 18 amino acids. Here the CDR3 DNA is all that survives: 54 bases in frame from base 1. For this clone: Its cognate antigen has yet to be identified. Per-base quality was not reported, and no clone a single base away is much larger than it.

The collaborating institutions used their own protocols to collect whole blood in K2EDTA tubes. Collaborator samples were shipped for TCRbeta analysis as frozen whole blood, isolated PBMCs, or DNA extracted from either sample type. The immunoSEQ Assay, a bias-controlled multiplex PCR, was used to amplify TCRbeta CDR3 regions from genomic DNA. The authors' pipeline ran thus. The number of nucleated cells in each sample was estimated from the amplification of reference gene primers within the assay. Sequence reads were collapsed and filtered to measure the absolute abundance of every unique TCRbeta CDR3 rearrangement. Productive Simpson clonality was computed per sample as the square root of Simpson's diversity index over productive rearrangements. Entries here come from immuneACCESS through TCRdb and include only in-frame sequences with V and J called. Some clones fail to appear in such tables; in the studies checked, an unresolved V gene covers under half of the shortfall, and the cause of the remainder is unknown. V and J calls and clone size follow that table, whereas D and trimming were derived from the DNA. In this sample the table shows 240,000 or so clones, approximately 85% of which occur a single time. Clones ranked in the top ten supply around 12% of the sample.

The sequenced sample was peripheral blood. The sequence derives from a woman aged 60-75 years with active or convalescent COVID-19. The chain is encoded by TRBV21-1 joined to TRBJ2-2; the D call TRBD2 from the table was never checked on the DNA. TRBV21-1 is given as a pseudogene. The DNA is as follows: TGTGCCAGCAGCAAAATGCGCCTAGCGGGACACGAGCGTCGGGAGCTGTTTTTT. Its protein reads: CASSKMRLAGHERRELFF.